This record concerns one T cell receptor beta chain sequence. These data are taken from a study of technical replicates of blood from four donors. Sequencing was performed with immunoSEQ multiplex PCR; in TCRdb, only in-frame clones are kept and a portion is missing. The profile shows over 50,000 clones, 87% of them singletons. The CDR3 has 12 amino acids. The chain combines TRBV1 with TRBJ2-1; TRBD2 is taken as the D call from the table, unchecked against the DNA. TRBV1 has pseudogene status. The sample comprised PBMCs. The receptor's source is a human donor in good health. Some clones in this sample may be carry-over from other donors' samples. The DNA of the CDR3 is TGCACCAGCAGCCGGGGGGGGGATGAGCAGTTCTTC. Translated: CTSSRGGDEQFF.